This TCR beta chain was identified in a study of T cell repertoires in cytomegalovirus infection. V was clipped by 4 bases and J by 3 bases, with 11 bases between them. The CDR3 runs 14 residues. Germline lookup yields CDR1 MNHEY and CDR2 SMNVEV (reference sequence). TCRdb re-analysed the reads in MiXCR, keeping a single row per CDR3 protein. The sample lists roughly 920,000 distinct CDR3 sequences, roughly 30% seen once, with roughly an eighth in the top ten. Concerning this clonotype: The antigen is not known.

This sequence originates from a human donor in good health (CMV status not recorded). Some clones in this sample may be carry-over from other donors' samples. The sequencing here drew on cultured CD8+ T cells from PBMCs, taken from culture after CMV antigen stimulation. The chain joins TRBV27 to TRBJ2-3, with D perhaps given as TRBD1 or TRBD2 (5 bases each). CDR3 region: CASSWDGDTDTQYF. The CDR3 bases are TGTGCCAGCAGTTGGGACGGTGATACAGATACGCAGTATTTT.